One and the same sample provided the 8 T cell receptor beta chains below, sequenced in a study of PD-1 blockade in mismatch repair-deficient tumors. Produced via immunoSEQ multiplex PCR; TCRdb's table is partial and in-frame only. The data contain 55,000 to 85,000 clones, around 73% of them seen just once; the ten biggest clones take up roughly 6%. Material: peripheral blood, obtained 2 weeks after starting pembrolizumab. The receptors originated from an adult with mismatch repair-deficient cancer.

This chain connects TRBV19 to TRBJ2-1; D may be TRBD2 (5 bases). CDR1 and CDR2 (germline): LNHDA, SQIVND (reference sequence). This CDR3 spans 13 amino acids. Trimming removed 7 bases from V and 9 bases from J, with 16 bases in between. The CDR3 here is CASKLVGAVEQFF. The CDR3 coding sequence is TGTGCCAGTAAACTAGTGGGAGCCGTTGAGCAGTTCTTC. Full variable domain (outside the CDR3, taken from reference TRBV19 and TRBJ2-1): DGGITQSPKYLFRKEGQNVTLSCEQNLNHDAMYWYRQDPGQGLRLIYYSQIVNDFQKGDIAEGYSVSREKKESFPLTVTSAQKNPTAFYLCASKLVGAVEQFFGPGTRLTVL.

This clone was observed a handful of times. CDR3 in amino acids: CASSLGDRVHFF. The DNA for the CDR3 is TGTGCCAGCAGCTTAGGGGACAGGGTACACTTCTTC. V and J are TRBV7-9 and TRBJ2-1; 9 nucleotides agree with TRBD1. The J segment lost 16 bases and the V segment lost 1 base, leaving 5 bases of the junction unmatched. Germline V CDR1 and CDR2: SEHNR, FQNEAQ (reference sequence). This CDR3 has 12 amino acids.

The chain employs TRBV11-2 and TRBJ2-5; D is uncertain. Per germline, CDR1 SGHAT and CDR2 FQNNGV. V lost 5 bases to trimming and J lost 4 bases, with 17 bases between them. The CDR3 runs 15 residues. The CDR3 here is CASSPLRSGGETQYF. The CDR3 nucleotides read TGTGCCAGCAGCCCTTTAAGGTCGGGTGGAGAGACCCAGTACTTC.

V gene TRBV7-2 combines with J gene TRBJ2-1; 11 positions agree with TRBD1. V dropped 5 bases and J dropped 6; count of bases not matched to a gene: 6. Per the germline V gene, CDR1 is SGHTA and CDR2 is FQGNSA. There are 15 residues in the CDR3. The DNA of the CDR3 is TGTGCCAGCAGCCTATGGGGGACAGGGGGCAATGAGCAGTTCTTC. Protein sequence: CASSLWGTGGNEQFF.

The chain couples TRBV6-1 to TRBJ2-7, with D possibly matching TRBD1 (6 bases). Trimming took 6 bases from V and 4 from J, leaving 19 bases between them. Germline loops: CDR1 MNHNS, CDR2 SASEGT. The CDR3 is 15 residues long. The DNA for the CDR3 is TGTGCCAGCAGCCTATCACAGGGCCCCGGGTACGAGCAGTACTTC. Protein: CASSLSQGPGYEQYF.

The chain carries TRBV5-1 and TRBJ2-7; D is uncertain. The germline CDR1 and CDR2 sequences are SGHRS and YFSETQ. The V end lost 0 bases, the J end lost 7 bases, and 8 bases lay between the germline ends. The CDR3 runs to 12 residues. CDR3 bases: TGCGCCAGCAGCTTGGCGGCGGAAGAGCAGTACTTC. The encoded protein is CASSLAAEEQYF.

This clone appeared a few times. The chain joins TRBV30 to TRBJ2-5, with no clear D. Germline V gene lookup returns CDR1 GTSNPN and CDR2 SVGIG (reference sequence). V lost 0 bases, J lost 4 bases, and 15 bases lay in between. The CDR3 consists of 15 residues. CDR3 in DNA: TGTGCCTGGAGTGTGGGTAGGGCGGTCGTAGAGACCCAGTACTTC. It yields the protein CAWSVGRAVVETQYF.

V gene TRBV6-5 combines with J gene TRBJ1-2; D not resolved. The length of the CDR3 is 16 residues. CDR1 is MNHEY and CDR2 is SVGAGI in the germline V gene. Trimming removed 0 bases from V and 4 bases from J, with 15 bases in between. CDR3 in DNA: TGTGCCAGCAGTTACTCCCTCTCCAGATCCAGCTATGGCTACACCTTC. Encoded protein: CASSYSLSRSSYGYTF.